These 4 T cell receptor beta chains share one sample of origin, sequenced in a study of T cell repertoires in cytomegalovirus infection. TCRdb called the reads again in MiXCR, with one record for every CDR3 protein. The sample holds about 400,000 distinct CDR3 sequences, around a third seen once. Their recognized antigens are unknown. Sequencing was performed on cultured PBMCs, taken from culture after CMV antigen stimulation. These receptor sequences come from a human donor in good health (CMV status not recorded). Some clones in this sample may be carry-over from other donors' samples.

The chain has TRBV7-2 and TRBJ2-3; possibly TRBD1 or TRBD2 for D (5 bases each). The CDR3 has 13 residues. Germline CDR1 is SGHTA and CDR2 is FQGNSA. V lost 1 base and J 7 bases, leaving 9 bases between the germline ends. The CDR3 DNA sequence: TGTGCCAGCAGCTTAGAGGGACCTAATACGCAGTATTTT. This codes for CASSLEGPNTQYF.

There are a few counts of this clonotype. The chain joins TRBV11-3 to TRBJ2-5; D gene uncertain. CDR1 and CDR2 from the germline V gene are SGHNT and YENEEA. V lost 8 bases, J lost 4 bases, and 5 bases lay in between. The CDR3 spans 10 residues. CDR3 residues: CASGLETQYF. DNA for the CDR3: TGTGCCAGCGGATTAGAGACCCAGTACTTC.

This clonotype occurred many times. This chain joins TRBV20-1 and TRBJ2-3; D not resolved. This CDR3 is built from 13 residues. Germline V CDR1 and CDR2: DFQATT, SNEGSKA (reference sequence). Deletions cut 0 bases from V and 5 bases from J, with 9 bases between. CDR3 sequence (DNA): TGCAGTGCTAGAGATAACGTTAAAGATACGCAGTATTTT. Protein: CSARDNVKDTQYF.

V gene TRBV10-3 combines with J gene TRBJ1-1; 8 bases are a match to TRBD1. Germline V gives CDR1 ENHRY, CDR2 SYGVKD. This CDR3 is built from 16 residues. V lost 2 bases to trimming and J lost 4 bases; unmatched junction nucleotides: 9. The CDR3 sequence is CAISERQGIGSTEAFF. In DNA, the CDR3 is TGTGCCATCAGTGAGAGACAGGGGATCGGAAGCACTGAAGCTTTCTTT.